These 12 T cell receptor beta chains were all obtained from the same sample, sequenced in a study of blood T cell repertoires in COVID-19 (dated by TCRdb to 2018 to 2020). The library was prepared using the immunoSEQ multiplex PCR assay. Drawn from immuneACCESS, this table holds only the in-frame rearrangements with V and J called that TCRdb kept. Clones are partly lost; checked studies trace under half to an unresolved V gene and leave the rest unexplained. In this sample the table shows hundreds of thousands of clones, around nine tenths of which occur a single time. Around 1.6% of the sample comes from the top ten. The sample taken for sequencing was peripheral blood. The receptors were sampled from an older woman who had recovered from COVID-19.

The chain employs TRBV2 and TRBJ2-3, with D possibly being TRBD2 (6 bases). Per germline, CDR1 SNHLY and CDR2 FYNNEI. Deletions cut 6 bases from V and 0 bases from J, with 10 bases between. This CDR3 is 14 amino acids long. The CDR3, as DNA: TGTGCCAGCAGATGGGACTCAAGCACAGATACGCAGTATTTT. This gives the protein CASRWDSSTDTQYF.

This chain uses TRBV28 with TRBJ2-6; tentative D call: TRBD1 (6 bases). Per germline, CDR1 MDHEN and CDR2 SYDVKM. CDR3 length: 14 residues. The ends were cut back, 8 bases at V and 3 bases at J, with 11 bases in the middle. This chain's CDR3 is CASDRNGGANVLTF. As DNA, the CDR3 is TGTGCCAGCGACAGGAATGGTGGGGCCAACGTCCTGACTTTC.

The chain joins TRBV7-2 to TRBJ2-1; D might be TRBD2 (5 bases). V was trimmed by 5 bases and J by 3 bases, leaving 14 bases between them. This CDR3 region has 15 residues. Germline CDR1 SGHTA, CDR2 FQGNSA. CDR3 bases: TGTGCCAGCAGCCCCATCCGGGGTTTCTACAATGAGCAGTTCTTC. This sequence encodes CASSPIRGFYNEQFF. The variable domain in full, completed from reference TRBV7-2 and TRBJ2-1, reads GAGVSQSPSNKVTEKGKDVELRCDPISGHTALYWYRQSLGQGLEFLIYFQGNSAPDKSGLPSDRFSAERTGGSVSTLTIQRTQQEDSAVYLCASSPIRGFYNEQFFGPGTRLTVL.

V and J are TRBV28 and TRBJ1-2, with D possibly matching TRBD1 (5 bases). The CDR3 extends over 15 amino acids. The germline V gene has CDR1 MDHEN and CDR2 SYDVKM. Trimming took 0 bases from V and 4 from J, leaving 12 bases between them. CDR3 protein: CASSLWSGFIYGYTF. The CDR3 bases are TGTGCCAGCAGTTTATGGTCAGGGTTTATCTATGGCTACACCTTC.

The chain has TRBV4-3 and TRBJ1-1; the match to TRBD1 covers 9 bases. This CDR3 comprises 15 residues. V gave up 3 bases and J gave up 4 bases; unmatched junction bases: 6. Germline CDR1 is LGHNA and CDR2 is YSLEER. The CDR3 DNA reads TGCGCCAGCAGCCATAGCCGGACAGGGGCCACTGAAGCTTTCTTT. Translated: CASSHSRTGATEAFF.

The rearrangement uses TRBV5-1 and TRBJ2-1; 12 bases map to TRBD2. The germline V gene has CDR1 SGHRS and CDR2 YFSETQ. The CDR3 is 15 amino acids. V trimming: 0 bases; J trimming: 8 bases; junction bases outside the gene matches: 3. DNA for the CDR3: TGCGCCAGCAGCTTGGGACTAGCGGGGGTTTATGAGCAGTTCTTC. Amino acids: CASSLGLAGVYEQFF.

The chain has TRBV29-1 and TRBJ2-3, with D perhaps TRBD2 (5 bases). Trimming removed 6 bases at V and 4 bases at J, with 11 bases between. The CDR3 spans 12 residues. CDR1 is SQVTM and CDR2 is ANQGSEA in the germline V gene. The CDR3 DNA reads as TGCAGCGTGCTAGCCGGGGCAGATACGCAGTATTTT. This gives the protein CSVLAGADTQYF.

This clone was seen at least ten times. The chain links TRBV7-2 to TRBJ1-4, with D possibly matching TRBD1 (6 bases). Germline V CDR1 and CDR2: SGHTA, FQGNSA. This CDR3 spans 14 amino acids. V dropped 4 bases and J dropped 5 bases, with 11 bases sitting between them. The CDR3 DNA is TGTGCCAGCAGCTCTCAGGGGAACAATGAAAAACTGTTTTTT. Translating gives CASSSQGNNEKLFF. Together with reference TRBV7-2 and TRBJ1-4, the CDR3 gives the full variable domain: GAGVSQSPSNKVTEKGKDVELRCDPISGHTALYWYRQSLGQGLEFLIYFQGNSAPDKSGLPSDRFSAERTGGSVSTLTIQRTQQEDSAVYLCASSSQGNNEKLFFGSGTQLSVL.

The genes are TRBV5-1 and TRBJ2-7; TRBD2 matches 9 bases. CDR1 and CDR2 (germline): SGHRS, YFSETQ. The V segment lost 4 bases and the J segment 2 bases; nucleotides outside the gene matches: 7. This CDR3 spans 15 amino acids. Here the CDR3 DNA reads TGCGCCAGCAGCACCGGGGGACTAGCAGCCTACGAGCAGTACTTC. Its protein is CASSTGGLAAYEQYF.

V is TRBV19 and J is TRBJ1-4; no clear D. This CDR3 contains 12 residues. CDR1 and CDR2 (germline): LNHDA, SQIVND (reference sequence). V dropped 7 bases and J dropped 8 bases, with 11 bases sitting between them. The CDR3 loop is CASNSRLEKLFF. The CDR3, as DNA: TGTGCCAGTAACAGCAGATTGGAAAAACTGTTTTTT.

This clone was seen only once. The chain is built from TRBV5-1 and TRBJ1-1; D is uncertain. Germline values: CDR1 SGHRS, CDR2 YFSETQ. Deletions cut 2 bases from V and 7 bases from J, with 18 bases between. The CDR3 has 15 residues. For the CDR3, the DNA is TGCGCCAGCAGCTTCAACGCCGTCCAGGCTGGTGAAGCTTTCTTT. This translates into CASSFNAVQAGEAFF. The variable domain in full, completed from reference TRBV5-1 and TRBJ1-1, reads KAGVTQTPRYLIKTRGQQVTLSCSPISGHRSVSWYQQTPGQGLQFLFEYFSETQRNKGNFPGRFSGRQFSNSRSEMNVSTLELGDSALYLCASSFNAVQAGEAFFGQGTRLTVV.

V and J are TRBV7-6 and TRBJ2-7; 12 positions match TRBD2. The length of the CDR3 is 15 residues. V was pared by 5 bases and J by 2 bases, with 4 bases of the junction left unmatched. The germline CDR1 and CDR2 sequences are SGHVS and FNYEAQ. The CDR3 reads CASSRSSGGAYEQYF. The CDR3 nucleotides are TGTGCCAGCAGCCGTTCTAGCGGGGGGGCCTACGAGCAGTACTTC.